These T cell receptor beta chains were read from a single sample in a study of T-cell reconstitution after alpha-beta-depleted transplantation in children. One entry per CDR3 protein, called by TCRdb with MiXCR from the PCR reads. The sample holds about 470,000 distinct CDR3 sequences, around two fifths seen once. Material: PBMCs, obtained before TCRalphabeta/CD19-depleted stem cell transplant. The receptors here all came from a girl aged 2 to 10 with aplastic anemia, due to receive a stem cell transplant. Both conserved end residues are part of each CDR3. The order of the fields is CDR3 length, D gene, clone size, V gene, J gene, CDR3 DNA, CDR3 protein. D genes are given only for firm matches. The listing skips clone size in some rows; elsewhere it reads once, few, many or a size class.

cdr3_length: 15; d_call: NA; clone_size: NA; v_call: TRBV20-1; j_call: TRBJ2-7; cdr3_nt: TGCAGTGCCTTTAGGTCGGGACACAATTCCTACGAGCAGTACTTC; cdr3_aa: CSAFRSGHNSYEQYF
cdr3_length: 16; d_call: TRBD1; clone_size: few; v_call: TRBV4-3; j_call: TRBJ1-2; cdr3_nt: TGCGCCAGCAGCCAGGTACAGGGGGCTCAACTCTATGGCTACACCTTC; cdr3_aa: CASSQVQGAQLYGYTF
cdr3_length: 13; d_call: NA; clone_size: few; v_call: TRBV6-6; j_call: TRBJ2-5; cdr3_nt: TGTGCCAGCAGACAGGGCTTCCAAGAGACCCAGTACTTC; cdr3_aa: CASRQGFQETQYF
cdr3_length: 14; d_call: NA; clone_size: few; v_call: TRBV5-1; j_call: TRBJ1-2; cdr3_nt: TGCGCCAGCAGCCCGGGCCCCTTGCATCGAGGCTACACCTTC; cdr3_aa: CASSPGPLHRGYTF
cdr3_length: 13; d_call: NA; clone_size: few; v_call: TRBV12-3/TRBV12-4; j_call: TRBJ2-7; cdr3_nt: TGTGCCAGCAGCCTCCGGCAGTGGGACGAGCAGTACTTC; cdr3_aa: CASSLRQWDEQYF
cdr3_length: 17; d_call: TRBD1; clone_size: few; v_call: TRBV5-1; j_call: TRBJ2-3; cdr3_nt: TGCGCCAGCAGCTTGTTCCCGTCGGGACAGGCCACAGATACGCAGTATTTT; cdr3_aa: CASSLFPSGQATDTQYF
cdr3_length: 13; d_call: NA; clone_size: NA; v_call: TRBV3-1; j_call: TRBJ2-5; cdr3_nt: TGTGCCAGCAGCCAAGTGTCCCAAGAGACCCAGTACTTC; cdr3_aa: CASSQVSQETQYF
cdr3_length: 15; d_call: TRBD2; clone_size: NA; v_call: TRBV20-1; j_call: TRBJ2-5; cdr3_nt: TGCAGTGTTCCTAGACTAGCGGGAGTCGACGAGACCCAGTACTTC; cdr3_aa: CSVPRLAGVDETQYF
cdr3_length: 13; d_call: NA; clone_size: NA; v_call: TRBV6-1; j_call: TRBJ2-5; cdr3_nt: TGTGCCAGCTCCTTGCAGCCTCGTGAGACCCAGTACTTC; cdr3_aa: CASSLQPRETQYF
cdr3_length: 14; d_call: NA; clone_size: NA; v_call: TRBV9; j_call: TRBJ2-1; cdr3_nt: TGTGCCAGCAGCGAGAGGGGAAAGGGGGATGAGCAGTTCTTC; cdr3_aa: CASSERGKGDEQFF
cdr3_length: 16; d_call: TRBD1; clone_size: NA; v_call: TRBV6-5; j_call: TRBJ1-6; cdr3_nt: TGTGCCAGCAGTTACTCAATGGGACAGCACAATTCACCCCTCCACTTT; cdr3_aa: CASSYSMGQHNSPLHF
cdr3_length: 14; d_call: TRBD1; clone_size: many; v_call: TRBV7-9; j_call: TRBJ1-1; cdr3_nt: TGTGCCAGCAGCTTTTCAGGGGGATATACTGAAGCTTTCTTT; cdr3_aa: CASSFSGGYTEAFF
cdr3_length: 14; d_call: NA; clone_size: few; v_call: TRBV5-5; j_call: TRBJ2-1; cdr3_nt: TGTGCCAGCAGCTCCCAGGACGCAGACAATGAGCAGTTCTTC; cdr3_aa: CASSSQDADNEQFF
cdr3_length: 15; d_call: TRBD1; clone_size: few; v_call: TRBV7-2; j_call: TRBJ2-7; cdr3_nt: TGTGCCAGCAGCGACCGGGACAGGGCGGTCTACGAGCAGTACTTC; cdr3_aa: CASSDRDRAVYEQYF
cdr3_length: 21; d_call: TRBD2; clone_size: NA; v_call: TRBV9; j_call: TRBJ2-2; cdr3_nt: TGTGCCAGCAGCGTAGCTACGGGGGGACTAGCGGGAGGAGCGAACACCGGGGAGCTGTTTTTT; cdr3_aa: CASSVATGGLAGGANTGELFF
cdr3_length: 14; d_call: NA; clone_size: few; v_call: TRBV7-9; j_call: TRBJ2-1; cdr3_nt: TGTGCCAGCAGCTTAGCCATAAGTAGCAGTGAGCAGTTCTTC; cdr3_aa: CASSLAISSSEQFF
cdr3_length: 16; d_call: NA; clone_size: NA; v_call: TRBV6-4; j_call: TRBJ2-1; cdr3_nt: TGTGCCAGCAGTGACTCCCACTTGGGCAGCTACAATGAGCAGTTCTTC; cdr3_aa: CASSDSHLGSYNEQFF
cdr3_length: 15; d_call: TRBD2; clone_size: many; v_call: TRBV6-1; j_call: TRBJ2-2; cdr3_nt: TGTGCCAGCAGGCCACCGGGACTATACACCGGGGAGCTGTTTTTT; cdr3_aa: CASRPPGLYTGELFF
cdr3_length: 16; d_call: TRBD1; clone_size: NA; v_call: TRBV5-1; j_call: TRBJ1-4; cdr3_nt: TGCGCCAGCAGCAGGTTGGGAGGACAGGGGAGTGAAAAACTGTTTTTT; cdr3_aa: CASSRLGGQGSEKLFF
cdr3_length: 15; d_call: TRBD2; clone_size: NA; v_call: TRBV9; j_call: TRBJ2-7; cdr3_nt: TGTGCCAGCAGCGTAGGAGGCGGGGGGGCCCTCGAGCAGTACTTC; cdr3_aa: CASSVGGGGALEQYF
cdr3_length: 11; d_call: NA; clone_size: few; v_call: TRBV18; j_call: TRBJ1-1; cdr3_nt: TGTGCCAGCCTACCCCGAGCCGAAGCTTTCTTT; cdr3_aa: CASLPRAEAFF
cdr3_length: 16; d_call: TRBD1; clone_size: NA; v_call: TRBV12-3/TRBV12-4; j_call: TRBJ2-3; cdr3_nt: TGTGCCAGCAGTTTAATGGGGGACAGGGCCACAGATACGCAGTATTTT; cdr3_aa: CASSLMGDRATDTQYF
cdr3_length: 14; d_call: TRBD1; clone_size: NA; v_call: TRBV28; j_call: TRBJ1-3; cdr3_nt: TGTGCCAGTCGGACAGGGAGTATGGGAAACACCATATATTTT; cdr3_aa: CASRTGSMGNTIYF
cdr3_length: 15; d_call: NA; clone_size: many; v_call: TRBV7-3; j_call: TRBJ2-7; cdr3_nt: TGTGCCAGCAGCTTGGGACCCCGAGGCCCCTACGAGCAGTACTTC; cdr3_aa: CASSLGPRGPYEQYF
cdr3_length: 14; d_call: NA; clone_size: NA; v_call: TRBV19; j_call: TRBJ1-2; cdr3_nt: TGTGCCAGTAGTGACCGTGGGGGGTACTATGGCTACACCTTC; cdr3_aa: CASSDRGGYYGYTF
cdr3_length: 15; d_call: TRBD1; clone_size: many; v_call: TRBV20-1; j_call: TRBJ1-1; cdr3_nt: TGCAGTGCTGGGGGACAGGGGAGGAGGAACACTGAAGCTTTCTTT; cdr3_aa: CSAGGQGRRNTEAFF
cdr3_length: 14; d_call: NA; clone_size: few; v_call: TRBV12-3/TRBV12-4; j_call: TRBJ1-4; cdr3_nt: TGTGCCAGCAGTTTAGTCGTGGGGGGGGGAAAACTGTTTTTT; cdr3_aa: CASSLVVGGGKLFF
cdr3_length: 16; d_call: NA; clone_size: few; v_call: TRBV5-1; j_call: TRBJ2-7; cdr3_nt: TGCGCCAGCAGCTTGGCCGGAGGGGAGGCCTACTACGAGCAGTACTTC; cdr3_aa: CASSLAGGEAYYEQYF
cdr3_length: 17; d_call: NA; clone_size: few; v_call: TRBV27; j_call: TRBJ1-1; cdr3_nt: TGTGCCAGCAGTTTATCCGGATTACTCCCCGGGTTTACTGAAGCTTTCTTT; cdr3_aa: CASSLSGLLPGFTEAFF
cdr3_length: 12; d_call: NA; clone_size: NA; v_call: TRBV6-5; j_call: TRBJ1-1; cdr3_nt: TGTGCCAGCAGTTACTCCCAGGGACAAGCTTTCTTT; cdr3_aa: CASSYSQGQAFF